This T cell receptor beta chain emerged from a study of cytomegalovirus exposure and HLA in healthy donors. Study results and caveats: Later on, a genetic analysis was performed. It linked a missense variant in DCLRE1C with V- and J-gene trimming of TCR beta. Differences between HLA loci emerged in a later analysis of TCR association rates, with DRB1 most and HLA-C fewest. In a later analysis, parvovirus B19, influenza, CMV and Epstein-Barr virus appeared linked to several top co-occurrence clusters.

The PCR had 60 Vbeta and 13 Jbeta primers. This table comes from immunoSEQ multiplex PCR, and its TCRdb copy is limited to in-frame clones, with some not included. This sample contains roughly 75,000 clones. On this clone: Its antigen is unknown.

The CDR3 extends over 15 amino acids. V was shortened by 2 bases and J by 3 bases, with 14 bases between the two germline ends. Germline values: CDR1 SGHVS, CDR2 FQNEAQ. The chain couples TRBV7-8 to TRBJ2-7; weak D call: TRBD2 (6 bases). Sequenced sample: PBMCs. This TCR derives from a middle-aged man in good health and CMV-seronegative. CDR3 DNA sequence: TGTGCCAGCAGCTTATCAGTAGCGGAAGACTACGAGCAGTACTTC. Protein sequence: CASSLSVAEDYEQYF.